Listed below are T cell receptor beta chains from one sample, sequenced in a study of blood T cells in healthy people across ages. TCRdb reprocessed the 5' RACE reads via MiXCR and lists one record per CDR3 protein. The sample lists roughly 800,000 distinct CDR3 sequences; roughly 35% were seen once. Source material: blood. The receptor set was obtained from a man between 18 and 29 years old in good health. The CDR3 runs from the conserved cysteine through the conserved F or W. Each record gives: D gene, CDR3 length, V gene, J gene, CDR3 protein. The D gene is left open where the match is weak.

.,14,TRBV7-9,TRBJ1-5,CASSLGGLNQPQHF
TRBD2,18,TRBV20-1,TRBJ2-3,CSAAGTSGGGRSADTQYF
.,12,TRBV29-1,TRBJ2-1,CSVETIYNEQFF
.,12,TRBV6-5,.,CASSSIRETQYF
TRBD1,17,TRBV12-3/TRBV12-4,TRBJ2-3,CASSQMTGTERTDTQYF
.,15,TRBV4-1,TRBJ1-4,CASSQGGRPPEKLFF
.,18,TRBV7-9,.,CASSLTSDRKVRSYEQYF
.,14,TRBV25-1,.,CASSGQWAVKTQYF
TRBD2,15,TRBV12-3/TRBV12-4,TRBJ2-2,CASSLGLAGVGELFF
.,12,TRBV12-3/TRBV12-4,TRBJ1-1,CATNGMNTEAFF
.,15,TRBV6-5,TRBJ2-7,CASSYSRGFSYEQYF
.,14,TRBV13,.,CASSLVGTLNEQYF
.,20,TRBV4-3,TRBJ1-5,CASSQDGPGHTSIGNQPQHF
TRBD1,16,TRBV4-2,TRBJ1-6,CASSQDTRGNNSPLHF
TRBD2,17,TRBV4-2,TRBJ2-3,CASSQVGGVVITDTQYF
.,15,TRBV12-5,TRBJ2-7,CASGLGQLSSYEQYF